This T cell receptor (beta chain) is drawn from a study of cytomegalovirus exposure and HLA in healthy donors. Study-wide findings and caveats: Over 15,000 TCR beta sequences were associated with HLA alleles at 0.05 false discovery rate in a later analysis. Analyzed later, association rates of TCRs varied across HLA loci, with DRB1 most and HLA-C fewest. The majority of CMV-associated TCR beta chains were reported as apparently HLA-restricted in a later analysis. It was likely that a cluster of highly shared sequence variants was a sequencing artifact.

V lost 6 bases, J lost 1 base, and 11 bases lay in between. The CDR3 has 14 residues. Germline values: CDR1 SGHRS, CDR2 YFSETQ. With regard to this clone: Its antigen is not known.

This PCR relied on a set of 60 Vbeta primers and 13 Jbeta primers. Sequenced by immunoSEQ multiplex PCR; TCRdb stores in-frame clones only, minus some. Recorded here are some 62,000 clones; the top ten clones represent under 7%. V is TRBV5-1 and J is TRBJ1-3; TRBD1 might be the D (5 bases). This receptor was obtained from a man aged 30-40 years in good health and CMV-seropositive. Source material: PBMCs. The CDR3 spells CASMDTVSGNTIYF. The CDR3 DNA sequence: TGCGCCAGCATGGACACAGTGTCTGGAAACACCATATATTTT.